The 6 T cell receptor beta chains below all came from one sample that was sequenced in a study of T cells after yellow fever vaccination. One entry per CDR3 protein, called by TCRdb with MiXCR from the 5' RACE reads. Of around 11,000 distinct CDR3 sequences in the sample, 4.5% to 5.5% were seen once. The specimen comprised PBMCs, either bulk or a sorted T-cell subset (CD4+, CD8+, memory, or dextramer-sorted; not recorded which), sampled roughly 15 days after the first yellow fever vaccination. Every receptor here comes from a man aged 18 to 29 who received the YFV17D yellow fever vaccine.

This clonotype was found many times. The rearrangement links TRBV10-3 to TRBJ2-3, with D unclear. This CDR3 spans 13 amino acids. The V end lost 4 bases, the J end lost 6 bases, and 11 bases lay between the germline ends. Germline CDR1 ENHRY, CDR2 SYGVKD. The CDR3 protein is CAISAPSVDTQYF. The CDR3, as DNA: TGTGCCATCAGTGCCCCGTCGGTGGATACGCAGTATTTT.

The table lists this clonotype with many counts. The rearrangement links TRBV5-6 to TRBJ2-6; D remains unclear. V lost 4 bases to trimming and J lost 12 bases, with 26 bases between them. The CDR3 extends over 17 amino acids. Looked up from germline, CDR1 is SGHDT and CDR2 is YYEEEE. This CDR3 reads CASSTYYGLTQRFVLTF. For the CDR3, the DNA is TGTGCCAGCAGCACTTACTACGGTCTTACCCAGAGATTCGTCCTGACTTTC.

This clonotype was picked up one time. CDR3 sequence: CASGPRLLYYGYTF. The CDR3 bases are TGTGCCAGCGGACCCAGGCTCCTCTACTATGGCTACACCTTC. This chain connects TRBV5-8 to TRBJ1-2, with unresolved D. V was clipped by 7 bases and J by 3 bases, with 16 bases between them. CDR1 SGHTS and CDR2 YDEGEE come from the germline V gene. This CDR3 is 14 amino acids long.

This clonotype counts as medium-sized. The chain links TRBV6-5 to TRBJ2-3; 11 nucleotides line up with TRBD1. This CDR3 spans 15 amino acids. V trimming: 5 bases; J trimming: 4 bases; junction bases outside the gene matches: 5. From germline, CDR1 is MNHEY and CDR2 SVGAGI. CDR3: CASSPGQGVSDTQYF. In DNA, the CDR3 is TGTGCCAGCAGTCCGGGACAGGGGGTGTCAGATACGCAGTATTTT.

This clonotype was observed a handful of times. A much larger clone differs by one base, so this may be a read error. The chain carries TRBV6-2 or TRBV6-3 and TRBJ1-1; D call uncertain. Deletions cut 0 bases from V and 4 bases from J, with 3 bases between. Germline V gene sequence: CDR1 MNHEY, CDR2 SVGEGT. CDR3 length equals 12 residues. In DNA, the CDR3 is TGTGCCAGCAGTTACTCGATCACTGAAGCTTTCTTT. Translation gives CASSYSITEAFF.

This clonotype was observed at least ten times. The chain couples TRBV7-2 to TRBJ2-7; TRBD1 aligns across 7 bases. The length of the CDR3 is 15 residues. Germline values: CDR1 SGHTA, CDR2 FQGNSA. Unmatched junction bases numbered 6, after V lost 0 bases and J lost 4 bases. DNA of the CDR3: TGTGCCAGCAGCTTAGCGCAGGGGACAGAGTACGAGCAGTACGTC. Its translation: CASSLAQGTEYEQYV.